This T cell receptor (beta chain) appears in the sequencing data of a study of prognosis after radiotherapy for stage I lung cancer. Study-wide points: Determination of whether the expanded TCR clones were tumor-specific was not performed.

Genomic DNA provided the template from which TCR beta CDR3 was amplified by two-round multiplex PCR. TRBV and TRBJ genes each had their own specific primers in first-round PCR. TCRdb analysed the multiplex PCR reads with MiXCR anew, one entry per CDR3 protein. The sample includes fewer than 50,000 distinct CDR3 sequences, around 22% of them seen just once. This clonotype has at least ten counts. Its specificity is not known. With a much larger clone just one base away, this may be a read error. Losses at the gene ends were 4 bases for V and 9 bases for J; bases not matched to a gene: 3. Germline V CDR1 and CDR2: MNHNS, SASEGT. CDR3 length: 13 amino acids.

Sequencing used PBMCs, obtained before or after stereotactic body radiation therapy (not recorded which). The clonotype was recovered from a donor over 45 with non-small cell lung cancer. V is TRBV6-1 and J is TRBJ2-1, with 10 positions matching TRBD2. For the CDR3, the DNA is TGTGCCAGCAGTGGACTAGCGGGCAGTGAGCAGTTCTTC. Translation: CASSGLAGSEQFF.